The 29 T cell receptor beta chains below all came from one sample that was sequenced in a study of T cells in Graves' hyperthyroidism and ophthalmopathy (dated by TCRdb to about 2019). Library method: multiplex PCR. Sequenced on an Illumina HiSeq 2000. TCR beta CDR3 regions were amplified from RNA transcripts. For the first round of RT-PCR on the TCR CDR3, the HTBI primer set was used together with the Qiagen OneStep RT-PCR kit. TCRdb reran the public reads through fastp at Q25 and MiXCR, keeping productive beta chains. Identical CDR3 protein sequences are pooled into one entry, listed with their most common genes and DNA. The sample table holds a few hundred thousand distinct CDR3 sequences, of which approximately 14% were seen once. The ten biggest clones cover around 20% of the sample. The sample was blood. Every receptor here comes from a woman in her 30s with Graves' ophthalmopathy.

Regarding this clonotype: A single base separates this from a much larger clone, so it may be a read error. The J gene is TRBJ1-2, the V gene TRBV16; D gene ambiguous. The V end was cut by 1 base, the J end by 9 bases, with 12 bases between. The CDR3 loop spans 13 amino acids. From germline, CDR1 is KGHSY and CDR2 FQNENV. The CDR3 loop reads CASSQFEVYSYTF. The CDR3 nucleotides read TGTGCCAGCAGCCAATTCGAAGTGTATAGCTACACCTTC.

The J gene is TRBJ1-2, the V gene TRBV5-5; D gene uncertain. Deletions cut 1 base from V and 3 bases from J, with 10 bases between. This CDR3 contains 14 residues. Germline-derived CDR1 and CDR2 are SGHKS and YYEKEE (reference sequence). The CDR3, as DNA: TGTGCCAGCAGCTTGTTACGGGTTGACTATGGCTACACCTTC. This translates into CASSLLRVDYGYTF.

This clonotype has just a few counts. The chain is built from TRBV10-3 and TRBJ2-2, with 9 bases aligning to TRBD2. The junction had 10 bases not matched to a gene; V was cut back by 2 bases and J by 0 bases. Germline V gene data show CDR1 as ENHRY and CDR2 as SYGVKD. This CDR3 comprises 19 residues. CDR3 in DNA: TGTGCCATCAGTGAGACCTGGCTAGCGGGGAATACGAACACCGGGGAGCTGTTTTTT. Translation: CAISETWLAGNTNTGELFF.

This clonotype occurred many times. The V and J genes are TRBV7-3 and TRBJ2-1; a possible D gene is TRBD2 (7 bases). Per germline, CDR1 SGHTA and CDR2 FQGTGA. V was cut by 0 bases and J by 2 bases, with 17 bases left in between. The CDR3 is 18 residues long. The CDR3 region has the DNA TGTGCCAGCAGCTTAACAACGCGCGGGGGCCTCCCCTACAATGAGCAGTTCTTC. Amino acid sequence: CASSLTTRGGLPYNEQFF.

A note on this clonotype: A read error may be the cause here, since a much bigger clone is one base away. The chain has TRBV29-1 and TRBJ2-3; the D call may be TRBD1 or TRBD2 (5 bases each). V lost 4 bases and J lost 6, with 17 bases in between. The length of the CDR3 is 14 residues. Germline values: CDR1 SQVTM, CDR2 ANQGSEA. The CDR3 DNA follows: TGCAGCGTTGGAGGGCAGGGTCGTAGGGATACGCAGTATTTT. This codes for CSVGGQGRRDTQYF.

This clonotype was counted many times. This chain uses TRBV6-2 or TRBV6-3 with TRBJ2-1; D ambiguous. CDR1 is MNHEY, CDR2 SVGEGT, per germline. Trimming removed 5 bases at V and 8 bases at J, with 10 bases between. The CDR3 spans 12 residues. The CDR3 nucleotides read TGTGCCAGCAGTAGGGTAATCGATGAGCAGTTCTTC. This translates into CASSRVIDEQFF.

This clonotype turned up a few times. The rearrangement uses TRBV7-2 and TRBJ2-7; D might be TRBD1 (6 bases). Germline assignment: CDR1 SGHTA and CDR2 FQGNSA. The CDR3 consists of 13 residues. Trimming removed 5 bases at V and 6 bases at J, with 14 bases between. The CDR3 nucleotides read TGTGCCAGCAGCAACGCACCCAGGGGCGAGCAGTACTTC. Protein: CASSNAPRGEQYF.

This clonotype occurred many times. This chain joins TRBV7-9 and TRBJ1-1; D is perhaps TRBD1 (5 bases). V was shortened by 7 bases and J by 1 base, with 10 bases between the two germline ends. The CDR3 loop spans 13 amino acids. Germline CDR1 SEHNR, CDR2 FQNEAQ (reference sequence). CDR3 bases: TGTGCCAGCACCAGACAGCAGAACACTGAAGCTTTCTTT. Encoded protein: CASTRQQNTEAFF.

This clonotype showed up just a few times. CDR3 sequence reads: CASSIGAGNTEAFF. CDR3 sequence (DNA): TGTGCCAGTAGTATAGGGGCAGGAAACACTGAAGCTTTCTTT. V usage is TRBV19 and J usage is TRBJ1-1; D uncertain. The CDR3 spans 14 residues. The germline V and J ends were trimmed by 1 base and 2 bases, with 8 bases remaining between them. Germline CDR1 is LNHDA and CDR2 is SQIVND (reference sequence). The complete variable domain, with remaining parts taken from reference TRBV19 and TRBJ1-1, reads DGGITQSPKYLFRKEGQNVTLSCEQNLNHDAMYWYRQDPGQGLRLIYYSQIVNDFQKGDIAEGYSVSREKKESFPLTVTSAQKNPTAFYLCASSIGAGNTEAFFGQGTRLTVV.

This clonotype was recorded many times. The rearrangement links TRBV28 to TRBJ2-7; TRBD1 matches 9 bases. This CDR3 has 15 amino acids. V lost 3 bases, J lost 7 bases, and 10 bases stayed unmatched. Germline CDR1 MDHEN, CDR2 SYDVKM. CDR3 residues: CASSFAGTGRREQYF. Here the CDR3 DNA reads TGTGCCAGCAGTTTCGCCGGGACAGGGAGGAGGGAGCAGTACTTC.

This clonotype was picked up many times. The chain has TRBV20-1 and TRBJ2-3; D gene ambiguous. Trimming removed 3 bases from V and 0 bases from J, with 28 bases in between. Per germline, CDR1 DFQATT and CDR2 SNEGSKA (reference sequence). This CDR3 has 20 residues. For the CDR3, the DNA is TGCAGTGCTAGGTTGGCGACGGGCCTCCCCTCCCCTCTGAGCACAGATACGCAGTATTTT. It is translated as CSARLATGLPSPLSTDTQYF.

This clonotype came up many times. The chain combines TRBV6-5 with TRBJ1-2; D is ambiguous. Trimming left V 2 bases short and J 2 bases short, with 9 bases between. The CDR3 sequence is 14 residues long. From germline, CDR1 is MNHEY and CDR2 SVGAGI. In nucleotides, the CDR3 is TGTGCCAGCAGTTACGACGTAGGGAACTATGGCTACACCTTC. It specifies CASSYDVGNYGYTF.

This clonotype was seen only a few times. The genes are TRBV6-2 or TRBV6-3 and TRBJ2-2; D is uncertain. The germline V and J ends were trimmed by 7 bases and 2 bases, with 5 bases remaining between them. The CDR3 consists of 12 residues. Germline values: CDR1 MNHEY, CDR2 SVGEGT. Written as DNA, the CDR3 is TGTGCCAGCACCTTCAACACCGGGGAGCTGTTTTTT. This sequence encodes CASTFNTGELFF.

There are many counts of this clonotype. The chain is built from TRBV12-3 or TRBV12-4 and TRBJ1-2, with D possibly TRBD1 on 5 matching bases. V dropped 7 bases and J dropped 3 bases, with 12 bases sitting between them. The CDR3 is 13 residues long. This CDR3 reads CASTLGRDYGYTF. CDR3 coding DNA: TGTGCCAGCACCCTGGGACGCGACTATGGCTACACCTTC.

The chain couples TRBV11-1 to TRBJ1-5; D is possibly TRBD1 (5 bases). V gave up 5 bases and J gave up 4 bases, with 9 bases separating them. Germline lookup yields CDR1 SGHAT and CDR2 FQDESV (reference sequence). The CDR3 covers 13 residues. CDR3 nucleotide sequence: TGTGCCAGCAGCCAAGGGGAGAATCAGCCCCAGCATTTT. As protein: CASSQGENQPQHF.

This clonotype was picked up many times. V gene TRBV20-1 combines with J gene TRBJ2-1; D is undetermined. CDR3 length equals 11 residues. Germline CDR1 is DFQATT and CDR2 is SNEGSKA (reference sequence). V lost 5 bases, J lost 6 bases, and 8 bases lay in between. Written as DNA, the CDR3 is TGCAGTGCTTCAAAAGGCAATGAGCAGTTCTTC. It codes for CSASKGNEQFF.

This clonotype was seen many times. The genes are TRBV27 and TRBJ1-5; D might be TRBD1 (6 bases). The CDR3 covers 14 residues. Deletions cut 7 bases from V and 6 bases from J, with 16 bases between. CDR1 MNHEY and CDR2 SMNVEV come from the germline V gene (reference sequence). For the CDR3, the DNA is TGTGCCAGCAAGCCGGACAGTCTGGGTCAGCCCCAGCATTTT. Amino acids: CASKPDSLGQPQHF.

J is TRBJ1-4 and V is TRBV10-1; 11 bases are shared with TRBD1. In germline, CDR1 is WNHNN, CDR2 SYGVQD (reference sequence). J lost 6 bases, V lost 3 bases, and 9 bases had no gene match. The CDR3 consists of 17 residues. In DNA, the CDR3 is TGCGCCAGCAGTGACCACCGGGACAGGGGGTCGGATGAAAAACTGTTTTTT. Its protein is CASSDHRDRGSDEKLFF.

This clonotype occurred a few times. V and J are TRBV5-6 and TRBJ2-3; 12 nucleotides line up with TRBD2. This CDR3 region has 16 residues. CDR1 SGHDT and CDR2 YYEEEE come from the germline V gene. Trimming took 4 bases from V and 4 from J; bases not matched to a gene: 7. The CDR3 here is CASSATSGGKADTQYF. CDR3 sequence (DNA): TGTGCCAGCAGCGCTACTAGCGGGGGGAAAGCAGATACGCAGTATTTT.

This clonotype has at least ten counts. CDR3 sequence: CASRSLGEDGFEQFF. Here the CDR3 DNA reads TGTGCCAGCAGGTCTTTAGGGGAGGATGGGTTCGAGCAGTTCTTC. The chain employs TRBV12-3 or TRBV12-4 and TRBJ2-1; possible D gene TRBD2, 6 bases. This CDR3 is built from 15 residues. V was pared by 6 bases and J by 10 bases, with 22 bases between.

This clonotype was seen more than once but under ten times. The V gene is TRBV7-9, the J gene TRBJ2-5, with D perhaps matching TRBD2 (5 bases). Per germline, CDR1 SEHNR and CDR2 FQNEAQ (reference sequence). V was shortened by 0 bases and J by 4 bases, with 12 bases between the two germline ends. The CDR3 covers 15 residues. The CDR3 region has the DNA TGTGCCAGCAGCTTAGCGGAAGGAGGTCGAGAGACCCAGTACTTC. Translating it yields CASSLAEGGRETQYF.

At least ten counts were recorded for this clonotype. The chain combines TRBV15 with TRBJ2-7, with a weak D call TRBD2 (5 bases). The germline CDR1 and CDR2 sequences are LNHNV and YYDKDF (reference sequence). The CDR3 runs to 14 residues. The V end was cut by 6 bases, the J end by 6 bases, with 18 bases between. The CDR3 spells CATSSIGLPFEQYF. The CDR3 nucleotides are TGTGCCACCAGTTCGATCGGACTCCCTTTCGAGCAGTACTTC.

This clonotype appeared many times. The V call is TRBV7-9, the J call TRBJ2-2; a weak D match, TRBD1 (6 bases). Germline V CDR1 and CDR2: SEHNR, FQNEAQ (reference sequence). The CDR3 totals 17 residues. V was trimmed by 5 bases and J by 3 bases, leaving 19 bases between them. CDR3 loop: CASSAGTPRSDTGELFF. CDR3 in DNA: TGTGCCAGCAGCGCCGGGACACCGAGGTCGGACACCGGGGAGCTGTTTTTT.

This clonotype showed up just a few times. Here the CDR3 reads CASSQELGSQPQHF. The CDR3 DNA sequence: TGCGCCAGCAGCCAAGAGCTGGGGTCTCAGCCCCAGCATTTT. The chain recombines TRBV4-1 with TRBJ1-5; D gene ambiguous. The CDR3 contains 14 residues. CDR1 and CDR2 from the germline V gene are MGHRA and YSYEKL. Trimming removed 0 bases from V and 6 bases from J, with 9 bases in between.

This chain joins TRBV6-2 or TRBV6-3 and TRBJ2-3, with D tentatively TRBD2 (5 bases). The CDR3 covers 15 residues. Germline CDR1 MNHEY, CDR2 SVGEGT. V was shortened by 6 bases and J by 2 bases, with 15 bases between the two germline ends. CDR3 in amino acids: CASSSGLVSTDTQYF. CDR3 sequence (DNA): TGTGCCAGCAGCTCCGGACTGGTTTCCACAGATACGCAGTATTTT.

In its sample, this clonotype was seen a few times. The genes are TRBV19 and TRBJ1-5; D call uncertain. The V gene lost 5 bases and the J gene lost 3 bases, with 11 bases spanning the gap. The CDR3 extends over 14 amino acids. Germline lookup yields CDR1 LNHDA and CDR2 SQIVND (reference sequence). The CDR3 sequence: CASSALVTNQPQHF. In DNA, the CDR3 is TGTGCCAGTAGTGCTCTAGTAACCAATCAGCCCCAGCATTTT.

This clonotype was detected many times. This chain joins TRBV20-1 and TRBJ2-1, with TRBD2 matching 9 bases. The CDR3 runs 14 residues. Germline-derived CDR1 and CDR2 are DFQATT and SNEGSKA (reference sequence). V gave up 3 bases and J gave up 9 bases; unmatched junction bases: 9. The CDR3 region is CSASSGSGGGEQFF. CDR3 nucleotide sequence: TGCAGTGCTAGTAGCGGTAGCGGGGGCGGTGAGCAGTTCTTC.

This clonotype was picked up many times. The rearrangement uses TRBV20-1 and TRBJ2-7, with 11 nucleotides matching TRBD1. Germline trimming cut 0 bases from V and 3 bases from J; bases unmatched to any gene: 4. The CDR3 loop spans 15 amino acids. Germline lookup yields CDR1 DFQATT and CDR2 SNEGSKA (reference sequence). CDR3 DNA: TGCAGTGCTAGAGAATACGGGACAGGGGGCTACGAGCAGTACTTC. It translates to CSAREYGTGGYEQYF.

The chain employs TRBV6-5 and TRBJ2-3; D unclear. V lost 0 bases, J lost 0 bases, and 7 bases lay in between. CDR1 and CDR2 from the germline V gene are MNHEY and SVGAGI. The CDR3 extends over 15 amino acids. The CDR3 coding sequence is TGTGCCAGCAGTTACTCGGGGTCTAGCACAGATACGCAGTATTTT. Protein product: CASSYSGSSTDTQYF.